The 17 T cell receptor beta chains below come from one sample, sequenced in a study of T cells expressing NK-cell markers. From its re-call of the 5' RACE reads, TCRdb lists each CDR3 protein once, without DNA. The repertoire shows 150,000 to 160,000 distinct CDR3 sequences; the top ten hold around a third. The source material was blood T cells: a sorted CD56 or NKG2C T cell subset, CD4+ or CD8+ T cells, or bulk PBMC T cells (not recorded which). The receptors stem from a woman in her fifties or sixties in good health.

The CDR3: CASSLPGGGWTEAFF. This chain links TRBV6-6 with TRBJ1-1; TCRdb's assignment of TRBD1 cannot be checked, as there is no DNA. Per germline, CDR1 MNHNY and CDR2 SVGAGI (reference sequence). The CDR3 covers 15 residues.

The chain links TRBV7-2 to TRBJ2-1; the D call of TRBD2 rests on TCRdb alone, since no DNA is present to check it. Germline assignment: CDR1 SGHTA and CDR2 FQGNSA. CDR3 length equals 16 residues. Here the CDR3 reads CASIPGTPFSYNEQFF. Complete variable domain (other parts from reference TRBV7-2 and TRBJ2-1): GAGVSQSPSNKVTEKGKDVELRCDPISGHTALYWYRQSLGQGLEFLIYFQGNSAPDKSGLPSDRFSAERTGGSVSTLTIQRTQQEDSAVYLCASIPGTPFSYNEQFFGPGTRLTVL.

The chain recombines TRBV12-3 or TRBV12-4 with TRBJ2-2. The CDR3 sequence is 15 residues long. CDR3 protein: CASSFPSSNTGELFF.

The J gene is TRBJ1-1, the V gene TRBV5-6; TCRdb picks TRBD1, but there is no DNA to check that call. The CDR3 loop spans 14 amino acids. Germline V gene lookup returns CDR1 SGHDT and CDR2 YYEEEE. Here the CDR3 reads CASSSDWTGAEAFF.

This sequence joins TRBV5-1 and TRBJ2-3; the D call from TCRdb, TRBD2, cannot be confirmed without DNA. Germline CDR1 SGHRS, CDR2 YFSETQ. This CDR3 contains 19 residues. The CDR3: CASSLARTSGRHSTDTQYF.

The J gene is TRBJ2-1, the V gene TRBV9; without DNA, the TCRdb call of TRBD2 cannot be checked. This CDR3 region has 17 residues. Germline CDR1 and CDR2: SGDLS and YYNGEE. The CDR3 loop reads CASSARGTAILYNEQFF.

The chain couples TRBV24-1 to TRBJ2-5; the D gene TCRdb calls, TRBD1, cannot be checked with no DNA. The CDR3 loop spans 15 amino acids. Looked up from germline, CDR1 is KGHDR and CDR2 is SFDVKD. The CDR3 loop is CATSDPTGSEETQYF.

V gene TRBV15 combines with J gene TRBJ2-1; the D call from TCRdb, TRBD2, cannot be confirmed without DNA. CDR1 and CDR2 (germline): LNHNV, YYDKDF (reference sequence). The CDR3 is 13 amino acids. CDR3 protein: CATSGTSGNEQFF.

This rearrangement joins TRBV7-9 to TRBJ2-1; as DNA is missing, the TRBD1 call by TCRdb cannot be tested. This CDR3 is 18 amino acids long. Germline V gene sequence: CDR1 SEHNR, CDR2 FQNEAQ (reference sequence). This CDR3 is CASSDTIGAGIIYNEQFF.

The genes are TRBV11-2 and TRBJ2-1; the D gene TCRdb calls, TRBD2, cannot be checked with no DNA. Germline-derived CDR1 and CDR2 are SGHAT and FQNNGV. The CDR3 is 17 residues long. CDR3: CASSLSSGRVLGNEQFF.

The chain combines TRBV4-1 with TRBJ2-2. CDR1 is MGHRA, CDR2 YSYEKL, per germline. The CDR3 loop spans 15 amino acids. The CDR3 is CASTWEVANTGELFF.

This rearrangement joins TRBV5-1 to TRBJ2-3; TCRdb's D gene call, TRBD1, goes unchecked for lack of DNA. The germline CDR1 and CDR2 sequences are SGHRS and YFSETQ. The CDR3 is 16 residues long. Here the CDR3 reads CASSPPQEPNTDTQYF.

This chain's CDR3 is CATSENPGLAGVLEQFF. The chain recombines TRBV24-1 with TRBJ2-1; without DNA, the TCRdb call of TRBD2 cannot be checked. The CDR3 contains 17 residues. CDR1 and CDR2 from the germline V gene are KGHDR and SFDVKD.

V and J are TRBV5-6 and TRBJ1-4. The CDR3 has 13 residues. Germline values: CDR1 SGHDT, CDR2 YYEEEE. This CDR3 is CASSLDRNEKLFF.

The rearrangement links TRBV7-6 to TRBJ2-5; TCRdb's D call, TRBD1, is unchecked because there is no DNA. The CDR3 covers 18 residues. CDR1 SGHVS and CDR2 FNYEAQ come from the germline V gene. CDR3 amino acids: CASSSSRTGGALQETQYF.

The J gene is TRBJ2-3, the V gene TRBV7-2; the TCRdb call, TRBD2, lacks DNA for checking. The CDR3 runs 17 residues. The germline V gene has CDR1 SGHTA and CDR2 FQGNSA. CDR3 amino acids: CASSLGPGLQAQDTQYF.

The chain combines TRBV27 with TRBJ2-1; TCRdb's D call, TRBD1, is unchecked because there is no DNA. The CDR3 length is 14 residues. Germline CDR1 MNHEY, CDR2 SMNVEV (reference sequence). The chain's CDR3 is CASSTGLSYNEQFF.